This T cell receptor (beta chain) comes out of a study of blood T cell repertoires in COVID-19. On the study more broadly: Sites across the United States, Italy and Spain contributed samples from acute and convalescent COVID-19.

In its sample, this clone was seen once. Enrollees, about 18 to 90 years old, lived in 25 or so US areas. Self-reported history from a screening survey and questionnaire set each donor's cohort. The method was immunoSEQ multiplex PCR; TCRdb's version includes in-frame clones alone and lacks a portion of them. This sample carries around 200,000 clones, 85% to 90% of them seen once, and the ten largest clones take 1.2%. V trimming: 1 base; J trimming: 7 bases; junction bases outside the gene matches: 4. This CDR3 comprises 15 residues. Germline loops: CDR1 SGHVS, CDR2 FNYEAQ. Sequencing used PBMCs or T cells enriched from blood (not recorded which). The genes are TRBV7-6 and TRBJ2-1; 10 bases are a match to TRBD1. The sequence came from a man younger than 45 who had recovered from COVID-19. CDR3 sequence reads: CASSLGQGAGNEQFF. The CDR3 region has the DNA TGTGCCAGCAGCTTAGGACAGGGGGCGGGGAATGAGCAGTTCTTC.